A single T cell receptor beta chain is shown here with its context. No antigen is known for it. The data were obtained in a study of cytomegalovirus exposure and HLA in healthy donors. Overall study results and limits: The classifier reportedly diagnosed cytomegalovirus status with high specificity and sensitivity. The study listed under 200 cytomegalovirus-associated TCR beta chains. First-cohort TCR clusters tended to co-occur in the 130 or so validation repertoires, a later analysis found.

The table came from immunoSEQ multiplex PCR; TCRdb's copy has only in-frame clones and leaves some out. The repertoire holds some 210,000 clones, with around 86% as singletons. The sample taken for sequencing was PBMCs. The sequence came from a woman younger than 35 in good health and CMV-seropositive.

CDR3 region: CASSFGAGGQETQYF. The DNA for the CDR3 is TGCGCCAGCAGCTTTGGTGCGGGAGGGCAAGAGACCCAGTACTTC. This chain uses TRBV5-1 with TRBJ2-5, with TRBD2 identical over 9 bases. This CDR3 comprises 15 residues. Germline V lookup: CDR1 SGHRS, CDR2 YFSETQ. Trimming removed 2 bases from V and 2 bases from J; junction bases left unmatched: 4.